The present TCR beta chain was sequenced within a study of technical replicates of blood from a handful of donors (dated by TCRdb to the late 2010s). Concerning this clone: Its recognized antigen is unknown. One base away there is no much larger clone; base qualities are not given.

The library was made by the immunoSEQ multiplex PCR assay. TCRdb stores this immuneACCESS table with in-frame sequences only. Part of the clones is absent; in the studies checked, under half of the shortfall reflects unresolved V genes, and no reason is known for the rest. This sample comprises about 72,000 clones, nearly 97% of them detected only once. 0.24% of the sample is in the top ten clones. A distance of 15 bases separates the germline ends of V and J, which lose 5 bases and 5 bases respectively. As encoded in the germline V gene, CDR1 is MNHNS while CDR2 is SASEGT. Inclusive of the bounding cysteine and phenylalanine, the CDR3 is 14 residues long. Only CDR3 DNA remains: 42 bases, in frame from the first base.

This sequence uses TRBV6-1 and TRBJ1-2; TRBD1 is perhaps the D gene, given 5 matching bases. The sequencing sample was made of T cells isolated from PBMCs. The TCR comes from a human donor in good health. The CDR3: CASSWGEGRYGYTF. The DNA is TGTGCCAGCAGTTGGGGGGAGGGGCGGTATGGCTACACCTTC.